This T cell receptor beta chain was documented in a study of blood T cell repertoires in COVID-19. Study overall: Some COVID-19 samples were acute and others convalescent; all came from the United States, Italy and Spain. From T cells, B-cell-depleted T cells, or PBMCs came the material, which was cDNA or gDNA.

The CDR3 is 14 amino acids. The V and J ends lost 6 bases and 14 bases respectively, with 22 bases between them. Germline V gene sequence: CDR1 LNHDA, CDR2 SQIVND (reference sequence). As handled by the study authors: Amplification with reference gene primers provided the estimates of nucleated cell counts. Here immunoSEQ multiplex PCR was the method, and the copy in TCRdb shows in-frame clones only, minus some. D and trimming come from the DNA, and the V and J calls and clone size come from that table. Of around 330,000 clones listed, 85% to 90% were seen once; the top ten hold around 4%. This receptor was taken from a woman between 50 and 59 years old with active or convalescent COVID-19. The sequencing input was peripheral blood. The V gene is TRBV19, the J gene TRBJ1-4; no definite D call. The CDR3 sequence: CASSVTVLMKWLFF. The CDR3 DNA reads as TGTGCCAGTAGCGTCACAGTATTAATGAAGTGGCTGTTTTTT.